The rows below give T cell receptor beta chains drawn from one sample of a study of blood T cell repertoires in COVID-19. Method: immunoSEQ multiplex PCR; TCRdb's copy keeps in-frame clones and lacks some. This repertoire shows about 300,000 clones, approximately 90% found once; its top ten account for just under 6.5%. Sequences were obtained from peripheral blood. These receptors all come from a woman aged 45-60 years with COVID-19, enrolled during active disease. CDR3s include the opening cysteine and the closing phenylalanine or tryptophan.

j_gene: TRBJ1-2
v_gene: TRBV29-1
CDR3aa: CSVAGIPNYGYTF

j_gene: TRBJ1-2
v_gene: TRBV27
CDR3aa: CASSPLTGGGYGYTF

j_gene: TRBJ2-5
v_gene: TRBV5-1
CDR3aa: CASSLWASGRGETQYF

j_gene: TRBJ1-5
v_gene: TRBV27
CDR3aa: CASRLGQGQPQHF

j_gene: TRBJ2-1
v_gene: TRBV19
CDR3aa: CASKQGGTAYNEQFF

j_gene: TRBJ2-6
v_gene: TRBV11-2
CDR3aa: CASSAGTTGANVLTF

j_gene: TRBJ2-1
v_gene: TRBV2
CDR3aa: CATLSQYNEQFF

j_gene: TRBJ2-7
v_gene: TRBV6-5
CDR3aa: CASSYRRESYEQYF

j_gene: TRBJ1-2
v_gene: TRBV11-2
CDR3aa: CASSLGAGQGYGYTF

j_gene: TRBJ2-4
v_gene: TRBV7-2
CDR3aa: CASGTSGAAKNIQYF

j_gene: TRBJ2-1
v_gene: TRBV4-1
CDR3aa: CASSPSPGQGGSSYNEQFF

j_gene: TRBJ1-3
v_gene: TRBV19
CDR3aa: CASSRGQGNTIYF

j_gene: TRBJ1-1
v_gene: TRBV10-3
CDR3aa: CAISEFDRGETEAFF

j_gene: TRBJ2-3
v_gene: TRBV27
CDR3aa: CASSPRQINTDTQYF

j_gene: TRBJ1-1
v_gene: TRBV18
CDR3aa: CASSPPFQGRTEAFF

j_gene: TRBJ1-2
v_gene: TRBV7-8
CDR3aa: CASSGQGVSFGYGYTF

j_gene: TRBJ2-7
v_gene: TRBV27
CDR3aa: CASRLQGSEQYF

j_gene: TRBJ2-5
v_gene: TRBV6-1
CDR3aa: CASSESLAGGGETQYF

j_gene: TRBJ2-7
v_gene: TRBV5-1
CDR3aa: CASSLLGSREQYF

j_gene: TRBJ1-2
v_gene: TRBV4-1
CDR3aa: CASSQRFGQAGNYGYTF

j_gene: TRBJ1-6
v_gene: TRBV9
CDR3aa: CASSELGRSPLHF

j_gene: TRBJ2-1
v_gene: TRBV12-3/TRBV12-4
CDR3aa: CASSLDSMQFF

j_gene: TRBJ1-2
v_gene: TRBV7-9
CDR3aa: CASSLGEVGYTF

j_gene: TRBJ2-7
v_gene: TRBV27
CDR3aa: CASSSTLYSGSPYEQYF

j_gene: TRBJ2-5
v_gene: TRBV3-1/TRBV3-2
CDR3aa: CASSQVPSRSGRETQYF

j_gene: TRBJ2-1
v_gene: TRBV4-2
CDR3aa: CASSQDRLVYNEQFF

j_gene: TRBJ1-2
v_gene: TRBV12-3/TRBV12-4
CDR3aa: CASSLRTGYGYTF

j_gene: TRBJ2-3
v_gene: TRBV5-1
CDR3aa: CASSMQGHTDTQYF

j_gene: TRBJ2-1
v_gene: TRBV19
CDR3aa: CASSPLAGGPRYNEQFF

j_gene: TRBJ1-1
v_gene: TRBV10-3
CDR3aa: CAIGDRDRGVQAFF

j_gene: TRBJ2-1
v_gene: TRBV19
CDR3aa: CASRDGTAFDEQFF

j_gene: TRBJ1-5
v_gene: TRBV7-6
CDR3aa: CASSLGQGASDQPQHF

j_gene: TRBJ2-7
v_gene: TRBV6-2/TRBV6-3
CDR3aa: CASSRPGSSYEQYF

j_gene: TRBJ2-5
v_gene: TRBV19
CDR3aa: CASSSFGFGETQYF

j_gene: TRBJ1-4
v_gene: TRBV28
CDR3aa: CASSRPGQGAFQLFF

j_gene: TRBJ2-7
v_gene: TRBV5-5
CDR3aa: CASSSSTGGPLYEQYF

j_gene: TRBJ2-1
v_gene: TRBV27
CDR3aa: CASIRTSGTYNEQFF

j_gene: TRBJ1-1
v_gene: TRBV19
CDR3aa: CASSRTWGLTEAFF

j_gene: TRBJ2-6
v_gene: TRBV19
CDR3aa: CASSISSGANVLTF

j_gene: TRBJ2-7
v_gene: TRBV30
CDR3aa: CAWSLTGAPYEQYF

j_gene: TRBJ2-7
v_gene: TRBV9
CDR3aa: CASGTGIDEQYF

j_gene: TRBJ2-3
v_gene: TRBV28
CDR3aa: CASTSSGRSDTQYF

j_gene: TRBJ2-7
v_gene: TRBV7-9
CDR3aa: CASSPNNEQYF

j_gene: TRBJ2-7
v_gene: TRBV27
CDR3aa: CASSRSPGGYEQYF

j_gene: TRBJ1-2
v_gene: TRBV3-1/TRBV3-2
CDR3aa: CASSLPGQAANYGYTF

j_gene: TRBJ2-2
v_gene: TRBV7-7
CDR3aa: CASSLGQAPPGELFF

j_gene: TRBJ2-4
v_gene: TRBV7-2
CDR3aa: CASSPRPGHDKNIQYF

j_gene: TRBJ1-4
v_gene: TRBV29-1
CDR3aa: CSVEIRGYEKLFF

j_gene: TRBJ1-1
v_gene: TRBV6-5
CDR3aa: CASPTGLGKNTEAFF

j_gene: TRBJ2-1
v_gene: TRBV24-1
CDR3aa: CATSDLAASRYNEQFF

j_gene: TRBJ1-1
v_gene: TRBV10-2
CDR3aa: CASSERQGIFGTNTEAFF

j_gene: TRBJ2-4
v_gene: TRBV7-9
CDR3aa: CASSLRGAADIQYF

j_gene: TRBJ1-5
v_gene: TRBV6-5
CDR3aa: CASRQGAGQPQHF

j_gene: TRBJ1-1
v_gene: TRBV5-1
CDR3aa: CASSRDRPVGNTEAFF